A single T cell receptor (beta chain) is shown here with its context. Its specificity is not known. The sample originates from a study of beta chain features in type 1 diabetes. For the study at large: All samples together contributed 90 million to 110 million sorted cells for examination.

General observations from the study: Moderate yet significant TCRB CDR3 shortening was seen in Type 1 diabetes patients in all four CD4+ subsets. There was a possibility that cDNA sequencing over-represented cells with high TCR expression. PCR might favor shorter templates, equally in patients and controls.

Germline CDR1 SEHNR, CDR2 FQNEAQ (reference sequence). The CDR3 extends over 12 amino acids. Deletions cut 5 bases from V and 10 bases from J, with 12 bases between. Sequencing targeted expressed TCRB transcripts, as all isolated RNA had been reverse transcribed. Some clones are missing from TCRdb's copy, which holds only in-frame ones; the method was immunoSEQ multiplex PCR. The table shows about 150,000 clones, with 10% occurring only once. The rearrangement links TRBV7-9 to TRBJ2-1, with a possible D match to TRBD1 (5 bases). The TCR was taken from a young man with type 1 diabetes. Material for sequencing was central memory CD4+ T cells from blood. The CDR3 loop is CASSPQGPEQFF. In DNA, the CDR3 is TGTGCCAGCAGCCCCCAGGGTCCCGAGCAGTTCTTC.